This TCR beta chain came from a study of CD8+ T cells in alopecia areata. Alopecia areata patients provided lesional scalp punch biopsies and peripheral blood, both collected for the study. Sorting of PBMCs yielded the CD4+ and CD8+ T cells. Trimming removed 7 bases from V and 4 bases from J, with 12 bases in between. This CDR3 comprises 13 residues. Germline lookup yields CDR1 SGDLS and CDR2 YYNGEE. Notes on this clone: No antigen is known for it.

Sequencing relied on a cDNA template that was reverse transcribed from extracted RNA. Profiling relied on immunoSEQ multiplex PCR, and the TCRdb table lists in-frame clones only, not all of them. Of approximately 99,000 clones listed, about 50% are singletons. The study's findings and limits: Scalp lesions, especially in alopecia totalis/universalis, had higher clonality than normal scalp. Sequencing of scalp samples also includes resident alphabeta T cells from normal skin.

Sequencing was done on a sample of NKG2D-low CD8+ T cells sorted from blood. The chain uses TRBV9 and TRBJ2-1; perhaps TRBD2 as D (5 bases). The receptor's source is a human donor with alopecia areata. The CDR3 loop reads CASSGGRYNEQFF. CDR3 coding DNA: TGTGCCAGCTCGGGCGGGCGGTACAATGAGCAGTTCTTC.